This T cell receptor beta chain came from a study of shared clonotypes between healthy human individuals. Trimming stripped 3 bases from V and 6 bases from J, with 21 bases between. CDR1 and CDR2 (germline): MNHEY, SMNVEV (reference sequence). The CDR3 is 17 amino acids. TCRdb keeps only in-frame clones here, not all; method: immunoSEQ multiplex PCR. Here the sample spans roughly 2.1 million clones, just over 90% being singletons. Terminally differentiated effector memory CD45RA+ cells were excluded from the naive CD8 cells, which were CD45RO-negative and positively selected for CCR7. The TCR was taken from a man between 18 and 29 years old in good health. Some clones in this sample may be carry-over from other donors' samples. This chain links TRBV27 with TRBJ2-1; perhaps D is TRBD1 or TRBD2 (5 bases each). Material for sequencing was naive CD8+ T cells from PBMCs. CDR3 coding DNA: TGTGCCAGCAGTTTGCGGCTGAAGGTGCAGGGACCCAATGAGCAGTTCTTC. Translated, it gives CASSLRLKVQGPNEQFF.